Listed below are T cell receptor beta chains from one sample, sequenced in a study of beta chain features in type 1 diabetes. Assay: immunoSEQ multiplex PCR; the TCRdb copy retains only in-frame clones and omits some. This sample has over 600,000 clones, with around 12% found just once. The sample taken for sequencing was naive CD4+ T cells from blood. Source of these receptors: a man aged 30-40 years with type 1 diabetes. CDR3s include the opening cysteine and the closing phenylalanine or tryptophan. Fields, in order: J gene, clone size, D gene, V gene, CDR3 DNA, CDR3 protein. A D gene is named only where the DNA matches it firmly. Clone size is not always given. Where it is, it says once, few, many or a class for expanded clones.

TRBJ2-1,few,TRBD1,TRBV7-8,TGTGCCAGCAGCCTGAGACAGGGGGCGGCTTTCGAGCAGTTCTTC,CASSLRQGAAFEQFF
TRBJ2-7,.,.,TRBV18,TGTGCCAGCTCACCAGCAGGGCAGCCCTACGAGCAGTACTTC,CASSPAGQPYEQYF
TRBJ2-5,few,.,TRBV4-1,TGCGCCAGCAGCCAAGAGGGGGTCAGACAAGAGACCCAGTACTTC,CASSQEGVRQETQYF
TRBJ2-7,few,TRBD1,TRBV29-1,TGCAGCGTCCAGACCGGGACAGGGGGCGGCTACGAGCAGTACTTC,CSVQTGTGGGYEQYF
TRBJ1-1,.,TRBD1,TRBV15,TGTGCCACCAGCATAGACAGGGCTGAAGCTTTCTTT,CATSIDRAEAFF
TRBJ2-1,.,TRBD1,TRBV5-1,TGCGCCAGCAGCATTGGACAGGGGCCGGATGAGCAGTTCTTC,CASSIGQGPDEQFF
TRBJ2-7,.,.,TRBV11-2,TGTGCCAGCAGCCAGGGGGGGGAGCAGTACTTC,CASSQGGEQYF
TRBJ2-7,few,.,TRBV6-5,TGTGCCAGCAGTTACTCTCTGGGGGGCTCCTACGAGCAGTACTTC,CASSYSLGGSYEQYF
TRBJ2-5,few,.,TRBV7-2,TGTGCCAGCAGCCCCAGTCCGGACAAGTCCGAGACCCAGTACTTC,CASSPSPDKSETQYF
TRBJ1-5,few,.,TRBV19,TGTGCCAGTAGTATGAGTAGCAATCAGCCCCAGCATTTT,CASSMSSNQPQHF
TRBJ1-2,few,TRBD1,TRBV7-2,TGTGCCAGCAGCTTAGACAGGGGGCGGTTCTATGGCTACACCTTC,CASSLDRGRFYGYTF
TRBJ1-5,few,.,TRBV18,TGTGCCAGCTCACAGGGACAAAACAATCAGCCCCAGCATTTT,CASSQGQNNQPQHF
TRBJ1-5,few,.,TRBV30,TGTGCCTGGAGTGCTTCCGACCAGCCCCAGCATTTT,CAWSASDQPQHF
TRBJ2-7,.,.,TRBV6-5,TGTGCCAGCAGTTACAGAGGGGGCTACGAGCAGTACTTC,CASSYRGGYEQYF
TRBJ1-2,.,TRBD1,TRBV7-2,TGCGCCAGCAGCCACCGCGGACAGGGCTATGGCTACACCTTC,CASSHRGQGYGYTF
TRBJ2-3,few,.,TRBV11-2,TGTGCCAGCAGCTTATATAGCACAGATACGCAGTATTTT,CASSLYSTDTQYF
TRBJ2-7,.,.,TRBV6-5,TGTGCCAGCAGTTACTCATCCTCTCGAGGGGCTTACGAGCAGTACTTC,CASSYSSSRGAYEQYF
TRBJ2-3,.,.,TRBV6-4,TGTGCCAGCAGTGACATTTGGGGCCAGGGGACGCAGTATTTT,CASSDIWGQGTQYF
TRBJ2-7,few,TRBD1,TRBV9,TGTGCCAGCAGCTTCGGACAGGGCTCACGGGAGCAGTACTTC,CASSFGQGSREQYF
TRBJ1-2,.,.,TRBV5-6,TGTGCCAGCAGCTTGGGGTGGGACAACTATGGCTACACCTTC,CASSLGWDNYGYTF
TRBJ2-2,.,.,TRBV5-1,TGCGCCAGCAGCTTGTTCGGAGGCACCGGGGAGCTGTTTTTT,CASSLFGGTGELFF
TRBJ1-2,few,.,TRBV11-2,TGTGCCAGCATCTCCGGAGGCGAGAGAGCAGGATCTATTTACACCTTC,CASISGGERAGSIYTF
TRBJ2-1,few,TRBD2,TRBV7-9,TGTGCCAGCAGCCCGATACCGGCCGGGACTAGCGGGTTGAGTGAGCAGTTCTTC,CASSPIPAGTSGLSEQFF
TRBJ2-3,.,TRBD1,TRBV6-6,TGTGCCAGCAGTCAAACGACAGGGGGCGGCTCCGATACGCAGTATTTT,CASSQTTGGGSDTQYF
TRBJ1-5,.,TRBD1,TRBV19,TGTGCCAGTAGTCAAACAGGGGGCGCGGGGCAGCCCCAGCATTTT,CASSQTGGAGQPQHF
TRBJ2-2,few,TRBD1,TRBV5-4,TGTGCCAGCAGCTTTCTTGGGACAGGGAACACCGGGGAGCTGTTTTTT,CASSFLGTGNTGELFF
TRBJ2-1,.,TRBD1,TRBV4-2,TGTGCCAGCAGCCTTCGGACAGGGCAGAGGACACACAATGAGCAGTTCTTC,CASSLRTGQRTHNEQFF
TRBJ2-1,.,TRBD2,TRBV9,TGTGCCAGCAGCATCCGGTCCAGCGGGGGCGGTGAGCAGTTCTTC,CASSIRSSGGGEQFF
TRBJ2-7,.,TRBD1,TRBV11-3,TGTGCCAGCAGCTCCCAACCGACAGGGACCTACGAGCAGTACTTC,CASSSQPTGTYEQYF
TRBJ2-1,few,.,TRBV9,TGTGCCAGCAGCGTGACAGTTTACAATGAGCAGTTCTTC,CASSVTVYNEQFF
TRBJ2-7,few,TRBD2,TRBV5-1,TGCGCCAGCAGCTTGGCTACTAGCGGGGCCTACGAGCAGTACTTC,CASSLATSGAYEQYF
TRBJ1-1,.,.,TRBV7-9,TGTGCCAGCAGCTTAAAGATATCTGAAGCTTTCTTT,CASSLKISEAFF
TRBJ2-1,.,TRBD2,TRBV9,TGTGCCAGCAGCTTTGGGACTAGCGGGGCGTTCTCCTACAATGAGCAGTTCTTC,CASSFGTSGAFSYNEQFF
TRBJ1-6,.,.,TRBV19,TGTGCCACCATGTCTACCGATAATTCACCCCTCCACTTT,CATMSTDNSPLHF
TRBJ2-5,.,.,TRBV9,TGTGCCAGCAGCCCAACGGGGGGCAATCAAGAGACCCAGTACTTC,CASSPTGGNQETQYF
TRBJ2-5,.,.,TRBV7-9,TGTGCCAGCAGCTTAGTTGGAGAGACCCAGTACTTC,CASSLVGETQYF
TRBJ2-7,.,.,TRBV25-1,TGTGCCAGCAGTGAACTTAGGGGCCCCGCTTACGAGCAGTACTTC,CASSELRGPAYEQYF
TRBJ2-3,few,.,TRBV4-2,TGTGCCAGCAGCAACCTTCGGGGGCTGGGGGATACGCAGTATTTT,CASSNLRGLGDTQYF
TRBJ2-6,few,.,TRBV18,TGTGCCAGCTACGGGTCGTCTGGGGCCAACGTCCTGACTTTC,CASYGSSGANVLTF
TRBJ1-4,.,.,TRBV30,TGTGCCTGGAGTCCCCTGGAACTCTGGCTGGGGGCAGGCCCGGACATAGCAACTAATGAAAAACTGTTTTTT,CAWSPLELWLGAGPDIATNEKLFF
TRBJ2-7,few,TRBD1,TRBV4-2,TGTGCCAGCAGCCCCGGGACAGGGCTCAACGAGCAGTACTTC,CASSPGTGLNEQYF
TRBJ2-7,.,.,TRBV10-1,TGCGCCAGCATCCTATACGAGCAGTACTTC,CASILYEQYF
TRBJ1-2,.,.,TRBV28,TGTGCCAGCAGTACCTCCCTTAATGGCTACACCTTC,CASSTSLNGYTF
TRBJ1-6,.,TRBD1,TRBV28,TGTGCCAGCAGTGAGGGGACAGGGGATAATTCACCCCTCCACTTT,CASSEGTGDNSPLHF
TRBJ2-1,once,TRBD2,TRBV5-6,TGTGCCAGCGGCTTGGCCGGGACTACCTACAATGAGCAGTTCTTC,CASGLAGTTYNEQFF
TRBJ2-2,.,.,TRBV4-3,TGCGCCAGCAGCCCGCAGGAGGGATCGAACACCGGGGAGCTGTTTTTT,CASSPQEGSNTGELFF
TRBJ1-6,.,.,TRBV13,TGTGCCAGCAGCTTAGTCCGGGGATTGAATTCACCCCTCCACTTT,CASSLVRGLNSPLHF
TRBJ1-3,few,.,TRBV2,TGTGCCAGCAGTGAGGTGCCTGCTGGAAACACCATATATTTT,CASSEVPAGNTIYF
TRBJ1-1,.,.,TRBV10-3,TGTGCCAACCGCGGGCTGAACACTGAAGCTTTCTTT,CANRGLNTEAFF